The clone carrying this TCR beta chain was seen once. There are 15 residues in the CDR3. Germline V gene data show CDR1 as MNHEY and CDR2 as SMNVEV (reference sequence). V was clipped by 6 bases and J by 8 bases; unmatched bases: 12. This record comes from a study of blood T cell repertoires in COVID-19. Looking at the study overall: T cells, B-cell-depleted T cells, or PBMCs supplied cDNA or gDNA.

Original analysis: Nucleated cell counts were estimated from reference gene primer amplification. Here immunoSEQ multiplex PCR was the method, and the copy in TCRdb shows in-frame clones only, minus some. V, J and clone size are those of that table, while D and trimming were read from the DNA. The top ten hold 25% to 30% of the sample, which has some 52,000 clones, approximately 90% seen once. The sequencing sample was made of peripheral blood. The genes are TRBV27 and TRBJ1-4, with 7 bases that match TRBD1. This TCR was recovered from a human donor in a cohort sampled during active COVID-19. CDR3 bases: TGTGCCAGCAGCATCATAGGGGGCGTGGAGGAAAAACTGTTTTTT. Translated: CASSIIGGVEEKLFF.